A single sample gave rise to the 15 T cell receptor beta chains below, sequenced in a study of blood T cell repertoires in COVID-19. Libraries were prepared by immunoSEQ multiplex PCR; TCRdb keeps only in-frame clonotypes and omits some of them. Of about 300,000 clones listed, nearly 90% are singletons. Specimen: PBMCs or T cells enriched from blood (not recorded which). The receptors here all came from a woman in her fifties or sixties who had been exposed to COVID-19.

This clone was picked up a small number of times. This chain links TRBV19 with TRBJ1-5, with 7 bases identical to TRBD1. V was pared by 5 bases and J by 3 bases, with 10 bases of the junction left unmatched. The length of the CDR3 is 16 residues. Germline values: CDR1 LNHDA, CDR2 SQIVND (reference sequence). DNA for the CDR3: TGTGCCAGTAGTTTGTACGCGGGACAGCTCAATCAGCCCCAGCATTTT. It is translated as CASSLYAGQLNQPQHF.

The genes are TRBV19 and TRBJ1-6; TRBD1 is a possible D gene (6 bases). V lost 9 bases, J lost 7 bases, and 13 bases lay in between. This CDR3 is 13 amino acids long. The germline V gene has CDR1 LNHDA and CDR2 SQIVND (reference sequence). CDR3 DNA sequence: TGTGCCAGCCTCGCCAGGGGCAATTCACCCCTCCACTTT. Translation gives CASLARGNSPLHF.

This rearrangement joins TRBV28 to TRBJ2-7; 7 positions agree with TRBD1. V lost 7 bases to trimming and J lost 7 bases; unmatched junction nucleotides: 7. Germline V CDR1 and CDR2: MDHEN, SYDVKM. The CDR3 sequence is 12 residues long. The CDR3 loop is CASTTGIGEQYF. DNA of the CDR3: TGTGCCAGCACGACAGGGATCGGGGAGCAGTACTTC. Together with reference TRBV28 and TRBJ2-7, the CDR3 gives the full variable domain: DVKVTQSSRYLVKRTGEKVFLECVQDMDHENMFWYRQDPGLGLRLIYFSYDVKMKEKGDIPEGYSVSREKKERFSLILESASTNQTSMYLCASTTGIGEQYFGPGTRLTVT.

The chain combines TRBV5-6 with TRBJ1-1, with 7 bases that match TRBD1. CDR1 and CDR2 from the germline V gene are SGHDT and YYEEEE. Trimming removed 5 bases from V and 1 base from J; junction bases left unmatched: 2. The CDR3 loop spans 13 amino acids. CDR3 sequence reads: CASSRQGNTEAFF. CDR3 bases: TGTGCCAGCAGTCGACAGGGGAACACTGAAGCTTTCTTT.

This chain connects TRBV5-8 to TRBJ1-1; 10 bases are a match to TRBD1. Germline-derived CDR1 and CDR2 are SGHTS and YDEGEE. This CDR3 region has 16 residues. After removal of 4 bases from V and 4 bases from J, the junction contained 10 bases not matched to a gene. CDR3 region: CASSPEGTGVRTEAFF. In nucleotides, the CDR3 is TGTGCCAGCAGCCCGGAGGGGACAGGGGTTCGCACTGAAGCTTTCTTT.

Here the CDR3 reads CASSKGLMGPNYGYTF. CDR3 coding DNA: TGTGCCAGCAGCAAGGGACTCATGGGGCCTAACTATGGCTACACCTTC. The genes are TRBV5-4 and TRBJ1-2; D might be TRBD1 (5 bases). The CDR3 is 16 amino acids. V was trimmed by 4 bases and J by 0 bases, leaving 16 bases between them. CDR1 is SGHNT, CDR2 YYREEE, per germline (reference sequence).

Here the CDR3 DNA reads TGCGCCAGCAGCCTGACAATCATGAACACTGAAGCTTTCTTT. Its translation: CASSLTIMNTEAFF. The chain couples TRBV5-1 to TRBJ1-1; D uncertain. Trimming took 4 bases from V and 0 from J, leaving 10 bases between them. Germline V gives CDR1 SGHRS, CDR2 YFSETQ. CDR3 size: 14 residues.

CDR3 sequence reads: CASSSGTGGSPLHF. For the CDR3, the DNA is TGTGCCAGCAGTTCCGGGACAGGGGGCTCACCCCTCCACTTT. V and J are TRBV9 and TRBJ1-6, with 12 bases fitting TRBD1. V trimming: 5 bases; J trimming: 10 bases; junction bases outside the gene matches: 4. The CDR3 is 14 amino acids. Germline-derived CDR1 and CDR2 are SGDLS and YYNGEE.

The chain couples TRBV7-9 to TRBJ1-1; the match to TRBD1 covers 9 bases. The CDR3 is 14 amino acids. V gave up 5 bases and J gave up 9 bases; unmatched junction bases: 10. CDR1 is SEHNR, CDR2 FQNEAQ, per germline (reference sequence). The CDR3 reads CASSSNTGTGKAFF. The CDR3 nucleotides read TGTGCCAGCAGCAGCAATACCGGGACAGGGAAAGCTTTCTTT.

The rearrangement uses TRBV28 and TRBJ1-2; perhaps TRBD1 as D (5 bases). V was cut by 7 bases and J by 5 bases, with 14 bases left in between. Germline V gene lookup returns CDR1 MDHEN and CDR2 SYDVKM. CDR3 length: 13 residues. This chain's CDR3 is CASTQRRGYGYTF. The CDR3 DNA reads TGTGCCAGCACTCAACGGAGGGGATATGGCTACACCTTC.

The J gene is TRBJ1-5, the V gene TRBV29-1, with D possibly being TRBD1 (6 bases). V lost 6 bases and J lost 3, with 18 bases in between. Germline CDR1 is SQVTM and CDR2 is ANQGSEA. The length of the CDR3 is 15 residues. CDR3 protein: CSVATGTNTNQPQHF. The CDR3 bases are TGCAGCGTCGCTACCGGGACAAACACCAATCAGCCCCAGCATTTT.

The rearrangement links TRBV18 to TRBJ2-1, with TRBD2 matching over 14 bases. The CDR3 has 16 amino acids. Germline loops: CDR1 KGHSH, CDR2 LQKENI. J lost 8 bases, V lost 4 bases, and 7 bases had no gene match. CDR3 bases: TGTGCCAGCTCACTAGGGACTAGCGGGGGCTCGGATGAGCAGTTCTTC. Translation gives CASSLGTSGGSDEQFF. Based on the CDR3 plus reference TRBV18 and TRBJ2-1, the full variable domain is NAGVMQNPRHLVRRRGQEARLRCSPMKGHSHVYWYRQLPEEGLKFMVYLQKENIIDESGMPKERFSAEFPKEGPSILRIQQVVRGDSAAYFCASSLGTSGGSDEQFFGPGTRLTVL.

The V gene is TRBV5-6, the J gene TRBJ2-3, with unresolved D. Germline CDR1 and CDR2: SGHDT and YYEEEE. This CDR3 spans 13 amino acids. V shed 2 bases and J shed 7 bases, with 11 bases lying between them. CDR3 sequence (DNA): TGTGCCAGCAGCTTTTTTGTTAAGCATACGCAGTATTTT. It is translated as CASSFFVKHTQYF.

This chain links TRBV19 with TRBJ1-1; 7 positions agree with TRBD1. V trimming: 3 bases; J trimming: 4 bases; junction bases outside the gene matches: 5. This CDR3 has 14 amino acids. The germline V gene has CDR1 LNHDA and CDR2 SQIVND (reference sequence). CDR3 loop: CASSIEGAATEAFF. CDR3 in DNA: TGTGCCAGTAGTATTGAGGGGGCGGCCACTGAAGCTTTCTTT.

The rearrangement joins TRBV4-1 to TRBJ2-2; D remains unclear. CDR1 and CDR2 (germline): MGHRA, YSYEKL. CDR3 length equals 13 residues. The germline V and J ends were trimmed by 1 base and 5 bases, with 5 bases remaining between them. For the CDR3, the DNA is TGCGCCAGCAGCCAAGTCGGGACCGGGGAGCTGTTTTTT. Protein sequence: CASSQVGTGELFF.